This TCR beta chain was found in a study of cytomegalovirus exposure and HLA in healthy donors. The donors were healthy bone marrow donors. In the PCR, 60 Vbeta and 13 Jbeta primers were used. The repertoire was sequenced with immunoSEQ multiplex PCR; TCRdb's copy has only in-frame clones and lacks some. The table lists about 78,000 clones, about three quarters of them singletons. Unmatched junction bases numbered 5, after V lost 1 base and J lost 8 bases. CDR3 length: 15 amino acids. Per the germline V gene, CDR1 is SGHAT and CDR2 is FQNNGV. The chain links TRBV11-2 to TRBJ1-2, with 12 bases that match TRBD1. The sequence derives from a woman between 40 and 50 years old in good health and CMV-seropositive. Sequenced material: PBMCs. CDR3 amino acids: CASSLVGGTGGGYTF. CDR3 sequence (DNA): TGTGCCAGCAGCTTAGTGGGAGGGACAGGGGGCGGCTACACCTTC.